Listed here is a single TCR beta chain. No antigen is known for it. These data come from a study of shared clonotypes between healthy human individuals. Study outcomes and limitations: The four-donor shared clonotypes exceeded non-shared clonotypes in generation probability, with non-shared ones scoring lower. Naive subsets generally exceeded memory subsets in estimated richness.

CD45RO-negative, CCR7-positively selected cells formed the naive CD8 fraction, excluding terminally differentiated effector memory CD45RA+ cells. Sequencing was at deep level. TCRdb keeps only in-frame clones here, not all; method: immunoSEQ multiplex PCR. This table has about 2.2 million clones, approximately 92% appearing once. Trimming removed 4 bases from V and 1 base from J; junction bases left unmatched: 4. The CDR3 totals 16 residues. The germline V gene encodes CDR1 SGDLS and CDR2 YYNGEE. Sequenced sample: naive CD8+ T cells from PBMCs. The chain has TRBV9 and TRBJ2-5; 13 bases line up with TRBD2. The source of this sequence is a man between 18 and 29 years old in good health. Some clones in this sample may be carry-over from other donors' samples. The CDR3 is CASSTRLAGGQETQYF. CDR3 coding DNA: TGTGCCAGCAGCACCCGACTAGCGGGAGGCCAAGAGACCCAGTACTTC.